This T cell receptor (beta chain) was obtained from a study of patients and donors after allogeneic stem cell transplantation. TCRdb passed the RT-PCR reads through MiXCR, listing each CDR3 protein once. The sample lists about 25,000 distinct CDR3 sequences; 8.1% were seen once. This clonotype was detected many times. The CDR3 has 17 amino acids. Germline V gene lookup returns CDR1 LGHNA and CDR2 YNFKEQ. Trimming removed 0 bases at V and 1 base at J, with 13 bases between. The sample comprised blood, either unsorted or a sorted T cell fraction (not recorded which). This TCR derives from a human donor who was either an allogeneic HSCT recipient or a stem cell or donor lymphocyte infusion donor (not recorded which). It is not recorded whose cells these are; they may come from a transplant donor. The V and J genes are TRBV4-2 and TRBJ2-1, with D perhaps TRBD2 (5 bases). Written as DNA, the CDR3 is TGTGCCAGCAGCCAAGAGGATACTAGAGTATCCTACAATGAGCAGTTCTTC. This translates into CASSQEDTRVSYNEQFF.